This T cell receptor beta chain was sequenced for a study of identical twins. Study-wide results and limits: Beta clonotypes that were abundant in cord blood contained fewer insertions, a pattern absent from memory repertoires. Beta out-of-frame sequences displayed a weaker excess of sharing between twins.

This clonotype turned up a few times. Its antigen is undetermined. After template switching added a universal primer site, the resulting cDNA carried unique molecular identifiers. Using its own MiXCR run on the 5' RACE reads, TCRdb lists one record per CDR3 protein. The data hold 500,000 to 650,000 distinct CDR3 sequences, with just over 7% observed a single time. This CDR3 contains 14 residues. The ends were cut back, 2 bases at V and 3 bases at J, with 11 bases in the middle. Germline values: CDR1 MDHEN, CDR2 SYDVKM. The sample also formed part of further work on yellow fever vaccine responses in identical twins. That publication notes: Convergence reportedly seemed to mark part of the twins' vaccine T cell response, with personalization marking the rest.

The clonotype was recovered from a woman aged 18-29 years in good health. The chain combines TRBV28 with TRBJ2-7, with D perhaps matching TRBD2 (6 bases). Material for sequencing was PBMCs. The CDR3: CASSLQAGYYEQYF. The CDR3, as DNA: TGTGCCAGCAGTTTACAAGCGGGCTACTACGAGCAGTACTTC.